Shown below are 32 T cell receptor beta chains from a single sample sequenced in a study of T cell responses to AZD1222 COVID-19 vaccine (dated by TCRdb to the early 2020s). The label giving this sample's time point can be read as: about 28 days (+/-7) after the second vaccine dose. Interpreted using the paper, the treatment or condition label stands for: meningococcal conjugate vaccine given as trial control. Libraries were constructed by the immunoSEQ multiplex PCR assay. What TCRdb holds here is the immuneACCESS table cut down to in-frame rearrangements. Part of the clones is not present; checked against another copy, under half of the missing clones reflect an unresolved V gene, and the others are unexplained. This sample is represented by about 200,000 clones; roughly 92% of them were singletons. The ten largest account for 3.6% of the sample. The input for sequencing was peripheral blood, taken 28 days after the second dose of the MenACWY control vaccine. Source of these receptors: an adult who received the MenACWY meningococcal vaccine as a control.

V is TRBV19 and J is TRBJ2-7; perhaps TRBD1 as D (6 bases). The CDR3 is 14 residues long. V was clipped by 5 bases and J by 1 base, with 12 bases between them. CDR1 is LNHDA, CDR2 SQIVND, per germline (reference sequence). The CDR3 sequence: CASSLRTESYEQYF. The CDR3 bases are TGTGCCAGTAGTCTCCGGACAGAATCCTACGAGCAGTACTTC.

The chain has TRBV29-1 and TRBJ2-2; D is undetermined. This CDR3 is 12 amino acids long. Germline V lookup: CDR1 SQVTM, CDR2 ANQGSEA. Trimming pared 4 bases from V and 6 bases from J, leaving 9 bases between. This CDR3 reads CSVGSRAGELFF. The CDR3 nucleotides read TGCAGCGTTGGGAGTAGGGCCGGGGAGCTGTTTTTT.

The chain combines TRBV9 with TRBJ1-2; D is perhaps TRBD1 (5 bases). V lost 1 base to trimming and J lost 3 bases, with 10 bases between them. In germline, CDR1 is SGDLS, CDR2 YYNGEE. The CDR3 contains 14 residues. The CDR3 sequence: CASSVQGRDYGYTF. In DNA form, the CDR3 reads TGTGCCAGCAGCGTACAGGGCAGGGACTATGGCTACACCTTC.

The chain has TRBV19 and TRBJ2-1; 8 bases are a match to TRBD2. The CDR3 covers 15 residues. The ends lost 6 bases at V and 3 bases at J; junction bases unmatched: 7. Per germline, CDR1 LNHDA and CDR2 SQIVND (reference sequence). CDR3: CASSLSSGNYNEQFF. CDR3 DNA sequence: TGTGCCAGTAGCTTAAGTAGCGGGAACTACAATGAGCAGTTCTTC.

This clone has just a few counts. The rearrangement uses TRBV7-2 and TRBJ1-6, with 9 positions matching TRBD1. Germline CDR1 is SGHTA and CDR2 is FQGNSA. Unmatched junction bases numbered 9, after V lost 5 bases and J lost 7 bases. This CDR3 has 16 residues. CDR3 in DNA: TGTGCCAGCAGCCTAACGACAGGGGGGAACAATTCACCCCTCCACTTT. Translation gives CASSLTTGGNNSPLHF.

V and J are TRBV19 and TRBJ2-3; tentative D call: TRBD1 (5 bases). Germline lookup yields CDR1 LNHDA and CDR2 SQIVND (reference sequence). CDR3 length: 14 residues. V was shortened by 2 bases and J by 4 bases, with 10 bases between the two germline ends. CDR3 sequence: CASSIKWGADTQYF. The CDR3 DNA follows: TGTGCCAGTAGTATAAAATGGGGCGCAGATACGCAGTATTTT.

DNA for the CDR3: TGTGCCAGCAGTGAACCGGGACTAGCGGTGTACGAGCAGTACTTC. The encoded protein is CASSEPGLAVYEQYF. V is TRBV6-1 and J is TRBJ2-7; 11 bases align to TRBD2. Germline CDR1 reads MNHNS; CDR2 reads SASEGT. CDR3 size: 15 residues. Unmatched junction bases numbered 4, after V lost 2 bases and J lost 4 bases.

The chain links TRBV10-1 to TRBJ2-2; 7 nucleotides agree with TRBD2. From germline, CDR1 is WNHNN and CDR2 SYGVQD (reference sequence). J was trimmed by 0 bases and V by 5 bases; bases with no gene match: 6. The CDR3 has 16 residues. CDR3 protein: CASSPSGASNTGELFF. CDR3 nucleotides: TGCGCCAGCAGTCCCAGCGGGGCTTCGAACACCGGGGAGCTGTTTTTT.

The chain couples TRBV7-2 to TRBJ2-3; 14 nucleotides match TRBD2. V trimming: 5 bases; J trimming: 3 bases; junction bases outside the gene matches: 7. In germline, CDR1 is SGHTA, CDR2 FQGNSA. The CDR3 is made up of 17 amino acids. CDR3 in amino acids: CASSRRLAGGLTDTQYF. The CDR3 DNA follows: TGTGCCAGCAGCCGCAGACTAGCGGGAGGGCTAACAGATACGCAGTATTTT.

CDR3 nucleotide sequence: TGCGCCAACGGCCTGAAAAGACGAGGAGGCGACACTGAAGCTTTCTTT. Protein product: CANGLKRRGGDTEAFF. The chain is built from TRBV5-1 and TRBJ1-1; D uncertain. V was trimmed by 9 bases and J by 3 bases, leaving 24 bases between them. This CDR3 contains 16 residues. The germline V gene has CDR1 SGHRS and CDR2 YFSETQ.

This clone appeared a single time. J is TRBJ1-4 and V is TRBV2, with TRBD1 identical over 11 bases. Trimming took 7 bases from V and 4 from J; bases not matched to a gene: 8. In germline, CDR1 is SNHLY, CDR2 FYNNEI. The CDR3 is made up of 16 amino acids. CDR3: CASTTGQGAVNEKLFF. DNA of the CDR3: TGTGCCAGCACCACAGGACAGGGGGCTGTTAATGAAAAACTGTTTTTT.

The CDR3 protein is CASSSTGMSYNEQFF. The CDR3 nucleotides read TGTGCCAGTAGCTCTACCGGGATGTCCTACAATGAGCAGTTCTTC. The chain couples TRBV19 to TRBJ2-1, with D maybe TRBD2 (5 bases). The CDR3 has 15 amino acids. The V end lost 6 bases, the J end lost 1 base, and 13 bases lay between the germline ends. Germline values: CDR1 LNHDA, CDR2 SQIVND (reference sequence).

The CDR3 DNA sequence: TGTGCCAGCAGTGAAAGCCCGACAGGGGGGAATGAAAAACTGTTTTTT. Its translation is CASSESPTGGNEKLFF. V is TRBV2 and J is TRBJ1-4; 9 bases fit TRBD1. Germline trimming cut 2 bases from V and 5 bases from J; bases unmatched to any gene: 6. The CDR3 is 16 residues long. Germline V gene data show CDR1 as SNHLY and CDR2 as FYNNEI. Drawing the rest from reference TRBV2 and TRBJ1-4, the complete variable domain is EPEVTQTPSHQVTQMGQEVILRCVPISNHLYFYWYRQILGQKVEFLVSFYNNEISEKSEIFDDQFSVERPDGSNFTLKIRSTKLEDSAMYFCASSESPTGGNEKLFFGSGTQLSVL.

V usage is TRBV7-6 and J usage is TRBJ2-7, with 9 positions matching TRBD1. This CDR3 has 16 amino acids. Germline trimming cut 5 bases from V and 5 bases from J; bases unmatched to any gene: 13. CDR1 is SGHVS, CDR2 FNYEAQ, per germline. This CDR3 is CASSLRGGQGPHEQYF. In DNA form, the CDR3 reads TGTGCCAGCAGCCTAAGAGGAGGACAGGGGCCCCACGAGCAGTACTTC.

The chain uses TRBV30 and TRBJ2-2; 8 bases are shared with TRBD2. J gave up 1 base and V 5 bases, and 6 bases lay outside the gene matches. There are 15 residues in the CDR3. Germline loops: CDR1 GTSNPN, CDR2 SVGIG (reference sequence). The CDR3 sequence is CAWGRGARNTGELFF. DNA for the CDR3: TGTGCCTGGGGGCGGGGGGCGCGGAACACCGGGGAGCTGTTTTTT.

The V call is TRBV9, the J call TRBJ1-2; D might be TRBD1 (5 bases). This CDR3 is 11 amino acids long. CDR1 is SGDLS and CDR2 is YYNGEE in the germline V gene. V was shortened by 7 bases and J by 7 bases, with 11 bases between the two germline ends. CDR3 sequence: CASGGRGGYTF. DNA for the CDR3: TGTGCCAGCGGGGGAAGGGGTGGCTACACCTTC. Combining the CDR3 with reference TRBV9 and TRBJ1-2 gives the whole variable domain DSGVTQTPKHLITATGQRVTLRCSPRSGDLSVYWYQQSLDQGLQFLIQYYNGEERAKGNILERFSAQQFPDLHSELNLSSLELGDSALYFCASGGRGGYTFGSGTRLTVV.

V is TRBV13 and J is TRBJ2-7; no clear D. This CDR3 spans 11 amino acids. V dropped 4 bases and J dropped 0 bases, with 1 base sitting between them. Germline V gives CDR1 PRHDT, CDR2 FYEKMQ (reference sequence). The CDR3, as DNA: TGTGCCAGCAGCTACTCCTACGAGCAGTACTTC. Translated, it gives CASSYSYEQYF.

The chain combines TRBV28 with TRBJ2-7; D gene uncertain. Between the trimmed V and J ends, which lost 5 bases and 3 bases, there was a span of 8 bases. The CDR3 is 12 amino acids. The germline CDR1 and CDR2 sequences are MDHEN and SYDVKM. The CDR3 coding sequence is TGTGCCAGCAGTCCTCTCCGCTACGAGCAGTACTTC. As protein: CASSPLRYEQYF.

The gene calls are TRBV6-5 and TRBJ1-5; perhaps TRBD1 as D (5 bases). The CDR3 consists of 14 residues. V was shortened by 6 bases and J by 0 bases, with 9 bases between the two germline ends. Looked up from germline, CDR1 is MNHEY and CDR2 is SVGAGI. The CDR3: CASRDTHSNQPQHF. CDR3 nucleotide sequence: TGTGCCAGCAGGGACACTCATAGCAATCAGCCCCAGCATTTT.

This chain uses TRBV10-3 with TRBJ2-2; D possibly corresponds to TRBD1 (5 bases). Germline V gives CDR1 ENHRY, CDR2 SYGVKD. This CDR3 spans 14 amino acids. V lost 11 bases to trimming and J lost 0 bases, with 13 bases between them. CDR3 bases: TGTGCCGGCTCGGACATACCGAACACCGGGGAGCTGTTTTTT. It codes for CAGSDIPNTGELFF.

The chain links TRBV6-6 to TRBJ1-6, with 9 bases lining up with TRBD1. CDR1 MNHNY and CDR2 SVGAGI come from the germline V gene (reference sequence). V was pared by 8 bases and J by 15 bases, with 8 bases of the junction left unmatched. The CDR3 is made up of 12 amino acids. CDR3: CASRDRAPRLHF. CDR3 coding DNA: TGTGCCAGCCGGGACAGGGCGCCCCGCCTCCACTTT.

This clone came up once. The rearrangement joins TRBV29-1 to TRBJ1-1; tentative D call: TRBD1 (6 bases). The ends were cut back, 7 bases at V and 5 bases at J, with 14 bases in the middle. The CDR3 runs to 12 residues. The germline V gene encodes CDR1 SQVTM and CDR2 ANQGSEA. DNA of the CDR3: TGCAGCGCCCGGACAGCGGGGACTGAAGCTTTCTTT. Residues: CSARTAGTEAFF.

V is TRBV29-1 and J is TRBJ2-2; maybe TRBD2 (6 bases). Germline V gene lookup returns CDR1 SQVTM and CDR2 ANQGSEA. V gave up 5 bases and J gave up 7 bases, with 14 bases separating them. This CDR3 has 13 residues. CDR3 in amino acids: CSVRRRDDGELFF. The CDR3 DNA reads TGCAGCGTTCGGCGGCGGGATGACGGGGAGCTGTTTTTT.

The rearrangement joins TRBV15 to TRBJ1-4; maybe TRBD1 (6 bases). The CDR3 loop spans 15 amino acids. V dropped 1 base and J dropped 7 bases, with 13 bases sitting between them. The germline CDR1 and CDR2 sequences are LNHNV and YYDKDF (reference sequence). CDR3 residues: CATSRARDTLEKLFF. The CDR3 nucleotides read TGTGCCACCAGCAGAGCCCGGGACACCCTTGAAAAACTGTTTTTT.

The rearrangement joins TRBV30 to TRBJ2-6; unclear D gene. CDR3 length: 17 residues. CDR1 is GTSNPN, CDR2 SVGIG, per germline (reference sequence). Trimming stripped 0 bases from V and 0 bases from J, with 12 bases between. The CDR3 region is CAWSVLPVSSGANVLTF. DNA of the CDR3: TGTGCCTGGAGTGTACTTCCCGTTAGCTCTGGGGCCAACGTCCTGACTTTC.

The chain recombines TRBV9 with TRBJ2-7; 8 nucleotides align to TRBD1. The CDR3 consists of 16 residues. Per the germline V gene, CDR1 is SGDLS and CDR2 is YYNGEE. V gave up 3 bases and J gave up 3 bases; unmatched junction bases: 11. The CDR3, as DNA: TGTGCCAGCAGCGGAACCGGGACAGGAATCCTCTACGAGCAGTACTTC. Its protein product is CASSGTGTGILYEQYF.

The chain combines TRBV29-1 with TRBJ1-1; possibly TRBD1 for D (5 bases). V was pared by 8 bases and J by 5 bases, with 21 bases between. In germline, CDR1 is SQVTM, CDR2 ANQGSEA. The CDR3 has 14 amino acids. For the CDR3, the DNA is TGCAGCTCTTCTATAGGGCAGGGAGGGACTGAAGCTTTCTTT. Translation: CSSSIGQGGTEAFF.

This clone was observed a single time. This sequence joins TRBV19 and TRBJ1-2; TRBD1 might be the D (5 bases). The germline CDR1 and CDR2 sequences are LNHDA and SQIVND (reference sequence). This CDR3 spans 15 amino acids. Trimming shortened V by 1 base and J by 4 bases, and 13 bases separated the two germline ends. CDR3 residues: CASSIGSGRVYGYTF. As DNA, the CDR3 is TGTGCCAGTAGTATAGGCTCTGGCAGGGTCTATGGCTACACCTTC.

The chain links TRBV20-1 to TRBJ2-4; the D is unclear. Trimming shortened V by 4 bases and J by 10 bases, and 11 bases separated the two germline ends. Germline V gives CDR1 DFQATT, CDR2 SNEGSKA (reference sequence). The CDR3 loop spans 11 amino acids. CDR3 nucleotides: TGCAGTGCTACCCAAGGAGTGATTCAGTACTTC. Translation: CSATQGVIQYF.

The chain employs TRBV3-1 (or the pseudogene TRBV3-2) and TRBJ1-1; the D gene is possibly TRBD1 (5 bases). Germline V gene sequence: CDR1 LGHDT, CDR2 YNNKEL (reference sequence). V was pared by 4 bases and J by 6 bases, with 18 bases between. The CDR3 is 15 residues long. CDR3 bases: TGTGCCAGCAGCCTCACGAGGGGCGGGCCTCCTGAAGCTTTCTTT. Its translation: CASSLTRGGPPEAFF.

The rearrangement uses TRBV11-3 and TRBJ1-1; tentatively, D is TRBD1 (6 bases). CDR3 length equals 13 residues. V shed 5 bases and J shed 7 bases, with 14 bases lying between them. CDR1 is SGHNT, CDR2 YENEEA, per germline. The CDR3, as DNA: TGTGCCAGCAGCCTCAACAGGGTTAGTGAAGCTTTCTTT. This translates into CASSLNRVSEAFF.

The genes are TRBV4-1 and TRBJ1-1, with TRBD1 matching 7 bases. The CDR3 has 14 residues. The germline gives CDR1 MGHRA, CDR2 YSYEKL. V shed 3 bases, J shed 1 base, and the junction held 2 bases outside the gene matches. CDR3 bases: TGCGCCAGCAGCCAGGACAGGAGGAACACTGAAGCTTTCTTT. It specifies CASSQDRRNTEAFF.